The rows below give T cell receptor beta chains drawn from one sample of a study of blood T cells in healthy people across ages. TCRdb fed the 5' RACE reads into MiXCR, producing one record per CDR3 protein. Of 1.5 million to 2 million distinct CDR3 sequences in the sample, 28% were seen once. What was sequenced was blood. These receptor sequences come from a woman in her 30s in good health. The CDR3 runs from the conserved cysteine through the conserved F or W. The D gene is left open where the match is weak. Not every row has a clone size; where given, it reads once, few, many or a size class.

size: many; D: TRBD1; J: TRBJ2-3; V: TRBV7-6; CDR3: CASSPRQGRDTQYF; DNA: TGTGCCAGCAGCCCGAGACAGGGAAGAGATACGCAGTATTTT
size: few; D: .; J: TRBJ2-1; V: TRBV2; CDR3: CASSTDYYNEQFF; DNA: TGTGCCAGCAGTACCGACTACTACAATGAGCAGTTCTTC
size: .; D: .; J: TRBJ2-3; V: TRBV7-2; CDR3: CASSPRVGASMVSDTQYF; DNA: TGTGCCAGCAGCCCCCGGGTCGGGGCCTCGATGGTCTCAGATACGCAGTATTTT
size: few; D: .; J: TRBJ1-1; V: TRBV12-3/TRBV12-4; CDR3: CASSFTGTGTTEAFF; DNA: TGTGCCAGCAGTTTTACGGGGACGGGGACCACTGAAGCTTTCTTT
size: few; D: .; J: TRBJ1-5; V: TRBV27; CDR3: CASSFRGGDQPQHF; DNA: TGTGCCAGCAGTTTCAGAGGGGGTGATCAGCCCCAGCATTTT
size: .; D: .; J: TRBJ2-4; V: TRBV18; CDR3: CASSPRAVKNIQYF; DNA: TGTGCCAGCTCACCACGAGCAGTCAAAAACATTCAGTACTTC
size: few; D: TRBD2; J: TRBJ2-7; V: TRBV5-5; CDR3: CASSVGLAGLSYEQYF; DNA: TGTGCCAGCAGCGTCGGACTAGCGGGCCTTTCCTACGAGCAGTACTTC
size: .; D: TRBD2; J: TRBJ2-3; V: TRBV7-9; CDR3: CAISLSGMSTDTQYF; DNA: TGTGCCATCAGCCTTAGCGGGATGAGCACAGATACGCAGTATTTT
size: many; D: .; J: TRBJ1-2; V: TRBV5-1; CDR3: CASSWTTTNYGYTF; DNA: TGCGCCAGCAGCTGGACAACAACCAACTATGGCTACACCTTC
size: many; D: .; J: TRBJ1-2; V: TRBV6-5; CDR3: CASSLEGPYGYTF; DNA: TGTGCCAGCAGTCTGGAGGGGCCCTATGGCTACACCTTC
size: few; D: .; J: TRBJ2-1; V: TRBV6-6; CDR3: CASSYFELWSNEQFF; DNA: TGTGCCAGCAGTTATTTTGAGTTATGGAGCAATGAGCAGTTCTTC